This T cell receptor beta chain comes out of a study of response to subunit inactivated influenza vaccine. Germline V CDR1 and CDR2: DFQATT, SNEGSKA (reference sequence). This CDR3 region has 16 residues. Trimming took off 3 bases at V and 0 bases at J, with 16 bases between the two ends. Broader study findings: After each seasonal influenza vaccination, few new T cells are recruited, the authors suggested.

As regards this clonotype: Its antigen is unidentified.

TCRdb fed the RT-PCR reads into MiXCR, producing one record per CDR3 protein. Altogether around 790,000 distinct CDR3 sequences are present, around 20% being singletons, with the ten largest covering around 9.6%. Sequencing was performed on PBMCs from blood, taken around 5 days after vaccination. This rearrangement joins TRBV20-1 to TRBJ2-3; perhaps TRBD2 as D (6 bases). The sequence was obtained from a man aged 45-65 years who received an inactivated influenza vaccine. The CDR3 region is CSARGRLAISTDTQYF. CDR3 coding DNA: TGCAGTGCTAGGGGGAGGCTAGCAATTAGCACAGATACGCAGTATTTT.